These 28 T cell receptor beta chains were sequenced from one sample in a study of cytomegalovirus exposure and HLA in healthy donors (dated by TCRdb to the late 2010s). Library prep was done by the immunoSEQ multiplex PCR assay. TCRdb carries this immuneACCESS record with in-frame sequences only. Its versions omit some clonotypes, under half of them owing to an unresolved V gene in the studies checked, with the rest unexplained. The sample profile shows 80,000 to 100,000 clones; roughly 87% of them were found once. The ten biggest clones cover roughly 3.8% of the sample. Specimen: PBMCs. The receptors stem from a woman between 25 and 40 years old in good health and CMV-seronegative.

CDR3 coding DNA: TGTGCCAGCAGCGGGACTCTCGCCCATTCGAACACCGGGGAGCTGTTTTTT. Its protein product is CASSGTLAHSNTGELFF. V usage is TRBV9 and J usage is TRBJ2-2; D is perhaps TRBD2 (5 bases). V shed 3 bases and J shed 0 bases, with 15 bases lying between them. This CDR3 is 17 amino acids long. Germline V gives CDR1 SGDLS, CDR2 YYNGEE.

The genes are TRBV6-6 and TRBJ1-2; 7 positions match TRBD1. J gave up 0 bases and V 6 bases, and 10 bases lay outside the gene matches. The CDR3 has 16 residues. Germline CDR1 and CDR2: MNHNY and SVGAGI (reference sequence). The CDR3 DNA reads TGTGCCAGCAGCCGTGACAGGGCAACCACTAACTATGGCTACACCTTC. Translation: CASSRDRATTNYGYTF.

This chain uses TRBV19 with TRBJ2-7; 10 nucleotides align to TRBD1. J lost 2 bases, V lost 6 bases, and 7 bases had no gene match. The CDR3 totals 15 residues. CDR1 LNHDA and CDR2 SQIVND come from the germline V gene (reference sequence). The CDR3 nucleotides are TGTGCCAGTAGCAATCCCGGGACAGGGGCCTACGAGCAGTACTTC. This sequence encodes CASSNPGTGAYEQYF.

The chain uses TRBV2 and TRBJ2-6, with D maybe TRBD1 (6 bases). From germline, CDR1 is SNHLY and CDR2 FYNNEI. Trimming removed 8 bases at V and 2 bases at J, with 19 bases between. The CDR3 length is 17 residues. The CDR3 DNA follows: TGTGCCAGCCTCCAGGGGCAGCCGAGGACTGGGGCCAACGTCCTGACTTTC. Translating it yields CASLQGQPRTGANVLTF.

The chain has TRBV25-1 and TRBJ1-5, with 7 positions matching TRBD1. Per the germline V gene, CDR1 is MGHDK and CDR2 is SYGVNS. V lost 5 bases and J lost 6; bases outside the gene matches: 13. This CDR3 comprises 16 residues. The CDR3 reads CASSQEGQVKTQPQHF. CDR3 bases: TGTGCCAGCAGTCAGGAAGGACAGGTAAAAACTCAGCCCCAGCATTTT. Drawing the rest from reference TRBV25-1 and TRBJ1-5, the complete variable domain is EADIYQTPRYLVIGTGKKITLECSQTMGHDKMYWYQQDPGMELHLIHYSYGVNSTEKGDLSSESTVSRIRTEHFPLTLESARPSHTSQYLCASSQEGQVKTQPQHFGDGTRLSIL.

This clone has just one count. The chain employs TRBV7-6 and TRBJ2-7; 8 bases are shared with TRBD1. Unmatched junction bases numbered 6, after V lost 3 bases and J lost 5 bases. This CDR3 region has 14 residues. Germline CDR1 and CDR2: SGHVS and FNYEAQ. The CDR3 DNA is TGTGCCAGCAGCTTCACCGGGACAGGAAACGAGCAGTACTTC. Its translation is CASSFTGTGNEQYF.

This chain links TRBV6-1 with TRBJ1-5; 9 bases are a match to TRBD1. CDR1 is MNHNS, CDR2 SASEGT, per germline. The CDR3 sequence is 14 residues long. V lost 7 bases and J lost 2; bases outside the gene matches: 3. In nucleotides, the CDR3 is TGTGCCAGCACCCGGACAGGGGGCAATCAGCCCCAGCATTTT. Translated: CASTRTGGNQPQHF.

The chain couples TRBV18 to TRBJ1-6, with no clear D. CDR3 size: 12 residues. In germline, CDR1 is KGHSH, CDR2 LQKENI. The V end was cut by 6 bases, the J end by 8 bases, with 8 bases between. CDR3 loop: CASSTEDSPLHF. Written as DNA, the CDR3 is TGTGCCAGCTCCACGGAGGATTCACCCCTCCACTTT.

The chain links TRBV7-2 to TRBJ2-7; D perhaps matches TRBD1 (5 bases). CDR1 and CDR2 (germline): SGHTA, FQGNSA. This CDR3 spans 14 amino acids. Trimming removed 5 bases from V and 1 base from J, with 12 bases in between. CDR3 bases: TGTGCCAGCAGCATCCATAGGGGTTCCTACGAGCAGTACTTC. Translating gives CASSIHRGSYEQYF. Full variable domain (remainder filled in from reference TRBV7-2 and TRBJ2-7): GAGVSQSPSNKVTEKGKDVELRCDPISGHTALYWYRQSLGQGLEFLIYFQGNSAPDKSGLPSDRFSAERTGGSVSTLTIQRTQQEDSAVYLCASSIHRGSYEQYFGPGTRLTVT.

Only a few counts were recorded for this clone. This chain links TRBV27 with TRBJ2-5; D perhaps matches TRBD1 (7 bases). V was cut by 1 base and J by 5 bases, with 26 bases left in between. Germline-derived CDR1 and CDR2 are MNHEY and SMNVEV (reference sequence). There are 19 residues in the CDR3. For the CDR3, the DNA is TGTGCCAGCAGTTTATTAGGAGGGGGCAGACAAAGTTTGTTGGAGACCCAGTACTTC. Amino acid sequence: CASSLLGGGRQSLLETQYF.

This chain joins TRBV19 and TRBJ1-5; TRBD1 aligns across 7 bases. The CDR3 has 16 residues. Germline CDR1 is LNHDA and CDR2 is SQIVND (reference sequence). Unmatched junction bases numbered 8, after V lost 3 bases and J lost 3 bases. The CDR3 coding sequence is TGTGCCAGTAGTATTCAGGTCAGGGGGGACAATCAGCCCCAGCATTTT. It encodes CASSIQVRGDNQPQHF.

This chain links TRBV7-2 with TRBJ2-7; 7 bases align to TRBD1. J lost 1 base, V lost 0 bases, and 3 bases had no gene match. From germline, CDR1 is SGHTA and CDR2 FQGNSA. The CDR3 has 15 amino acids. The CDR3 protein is CASSLAGTVSYEQYF. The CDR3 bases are TGTGCCAGCAGCTTAGCGGGGACAGTTTCCTACGAGCAGTACTTC.

In nucleotides, the CDR3 is TGCGCCGGACACAGGGAAAAGGACTATGGCTACACCTTC. Translated, it gives CAGHREKDYGYTF. The chain combines TRBV10-1 with TRBJ1-2, with D possibly being TRBD1 (6 bases). Trimming shortened V by 11 bases and J by 3 bases, and 16 bases separated the two germline ends. The CDR3 runs 13 residues. Germline lookup yields CDR1 WNHNN and CDR2 SYGVQD (reference sequence).

For the CDR3, the DNA is TGCAGCGTTCTCGAGACCCCAGGGGCCAAGTACTTC. Encoded protein: CSVLETPGAKYF. This sequence joins TRBV29-1 and TRBJ2-7; D perhaps matches TRBD1 (6 bases). This CDR3 comprises 12 residues. CDR1 and CDR2 from the germline V gene are SQVTM and ANQGSEA. The V gene lost 5 bases and the J gene lost 11 bases, with 19 bases spanning the gap.

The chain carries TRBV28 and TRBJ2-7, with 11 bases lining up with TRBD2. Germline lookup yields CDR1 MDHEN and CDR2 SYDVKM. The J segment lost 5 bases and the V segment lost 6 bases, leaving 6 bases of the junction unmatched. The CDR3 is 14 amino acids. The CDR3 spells CASRRLAGSHEQYF. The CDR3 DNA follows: TGTGCCAGCAGGCGACTAGCGGGAAGTCACGAGCAGTACTTC.

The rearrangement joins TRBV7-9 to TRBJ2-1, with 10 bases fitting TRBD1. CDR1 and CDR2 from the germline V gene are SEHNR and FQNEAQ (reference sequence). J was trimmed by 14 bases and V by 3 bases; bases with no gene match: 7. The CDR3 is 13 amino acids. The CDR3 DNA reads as TGTGCCAGCAGCTTTCCTGGGACAGGGGACGAGTTCTTC. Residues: CASSFPGTGDEFF.

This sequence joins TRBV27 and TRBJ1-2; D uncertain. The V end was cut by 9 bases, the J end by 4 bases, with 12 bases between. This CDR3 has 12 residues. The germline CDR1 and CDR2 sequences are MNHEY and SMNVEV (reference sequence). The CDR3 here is CARPDFFYGYTF. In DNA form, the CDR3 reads TGTGCCAGGCCAGACTTTTTCTATGGCTACACCTTC.

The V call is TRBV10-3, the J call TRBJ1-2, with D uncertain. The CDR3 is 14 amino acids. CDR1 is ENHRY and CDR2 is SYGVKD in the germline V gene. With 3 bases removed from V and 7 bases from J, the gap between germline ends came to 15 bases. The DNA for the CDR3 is TGTGCCATCAGTGATTTGTTATTGGCGGCTGGCTACACCTTC. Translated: CAISDLLLAAGYTF.

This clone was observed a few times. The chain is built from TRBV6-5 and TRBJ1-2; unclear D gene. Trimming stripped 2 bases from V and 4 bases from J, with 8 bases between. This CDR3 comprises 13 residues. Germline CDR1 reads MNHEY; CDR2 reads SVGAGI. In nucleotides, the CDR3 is TGTGCCAGCAGTTACGCGGGATTCTATGGCTACACCTTC. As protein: CASSYAGFYGYTF.

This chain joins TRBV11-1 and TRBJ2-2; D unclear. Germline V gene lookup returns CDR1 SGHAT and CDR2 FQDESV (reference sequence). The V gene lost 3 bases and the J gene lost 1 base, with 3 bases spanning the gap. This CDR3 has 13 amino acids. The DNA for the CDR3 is TGTGCCAGCAGCTTCGGGAACACCGGGGAGCTGTTTTTT. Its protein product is CASSFGNTGELFF.

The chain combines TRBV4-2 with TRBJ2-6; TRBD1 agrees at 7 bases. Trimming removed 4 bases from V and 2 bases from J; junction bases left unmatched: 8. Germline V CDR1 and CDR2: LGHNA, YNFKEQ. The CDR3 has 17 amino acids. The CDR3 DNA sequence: TGTGCCAGCAGCCCTATTCAAGGGGGCCCTGGGGCCAACGTCCTGACTTTC. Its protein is CASSPIQGGPGANVLTF.

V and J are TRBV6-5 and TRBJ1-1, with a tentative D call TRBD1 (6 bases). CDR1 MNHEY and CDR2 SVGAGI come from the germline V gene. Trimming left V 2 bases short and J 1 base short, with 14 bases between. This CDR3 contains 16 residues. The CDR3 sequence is CASSYRTANPNTEAFF. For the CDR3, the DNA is TGTGCCAGCAGTTACCGGACAGCTAACCCGAACACTGAAGCTTTCTTT.

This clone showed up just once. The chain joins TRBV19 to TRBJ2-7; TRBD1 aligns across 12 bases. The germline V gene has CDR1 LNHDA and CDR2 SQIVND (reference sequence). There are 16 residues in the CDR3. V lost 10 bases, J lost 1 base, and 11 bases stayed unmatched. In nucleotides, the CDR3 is TGTGCCACAAAGGGGACAGGGGGCTCCGCATCCTACGAGCAGTACTTC. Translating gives CATKGTGGSASYEQYF.

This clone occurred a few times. CDR3 bases: TGTGCCAGCAGCTTAGGCTTCCTAGGGGGAACCTTC. Translation gives CASSLGFLGGTF. The chain couples TRBV7-9 to TRBJ1-2, with a possible D match to TRBD1 (6 bases). The CDR3 totals 12 residues. The germline V and J ends were trimmed by 1 base and 14 bases, with 14 bases remaining between them. The germline gives CDR1 SEHNR, CDR2 FQNEAQ (reference sequence). The whole variable domain, filled in from reference TRBV7-9 and TRBJ1-2, reads DTGVSQNPRHKITKRGQNVTFRCDPISEHNRLYWYRQTLGQGPEFLTYFQNEAQLEKSRLLSDRFSAERPKGSFSTLEIQRTEQGDSAMYLCASSLGFLGGTFGSGTRLTVV.

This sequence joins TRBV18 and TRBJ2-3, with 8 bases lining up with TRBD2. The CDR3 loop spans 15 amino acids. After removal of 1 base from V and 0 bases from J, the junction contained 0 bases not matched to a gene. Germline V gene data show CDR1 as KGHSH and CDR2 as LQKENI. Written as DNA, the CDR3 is TGTGCCAGCTCACCACTAGCGGGAAGCACAGATACGCAGTATTTT. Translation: CASSPLAGSTDTQYF.

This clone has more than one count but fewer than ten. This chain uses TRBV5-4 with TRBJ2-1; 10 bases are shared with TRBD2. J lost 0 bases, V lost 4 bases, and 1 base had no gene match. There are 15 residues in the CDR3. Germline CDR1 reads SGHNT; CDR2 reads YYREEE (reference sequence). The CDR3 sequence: CASSTSGASYNEQFF. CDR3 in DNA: TGTGCCAGCAGCACTAGCGGGGCCTCCTACAATGAGCAGTTCTTC.

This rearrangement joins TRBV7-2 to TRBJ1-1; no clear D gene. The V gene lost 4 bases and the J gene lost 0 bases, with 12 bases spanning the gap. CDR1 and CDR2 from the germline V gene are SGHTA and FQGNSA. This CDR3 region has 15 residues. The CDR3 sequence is CASSSFTVLNTEAFF. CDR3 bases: TGTGCCAGCAGCTCCTTTACAGTTTTGAACACTGAAGCTTTCTTT.

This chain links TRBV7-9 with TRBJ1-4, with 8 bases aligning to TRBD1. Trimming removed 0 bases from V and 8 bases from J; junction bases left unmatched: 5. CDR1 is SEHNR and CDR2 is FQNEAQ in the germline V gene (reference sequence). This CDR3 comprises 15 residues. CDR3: CASSLAGTGVEKLFF. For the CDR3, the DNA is TGTGCCAGCAGCTTAGCGGGGACAGGCGTAGAAAAACTGTTTTTT.